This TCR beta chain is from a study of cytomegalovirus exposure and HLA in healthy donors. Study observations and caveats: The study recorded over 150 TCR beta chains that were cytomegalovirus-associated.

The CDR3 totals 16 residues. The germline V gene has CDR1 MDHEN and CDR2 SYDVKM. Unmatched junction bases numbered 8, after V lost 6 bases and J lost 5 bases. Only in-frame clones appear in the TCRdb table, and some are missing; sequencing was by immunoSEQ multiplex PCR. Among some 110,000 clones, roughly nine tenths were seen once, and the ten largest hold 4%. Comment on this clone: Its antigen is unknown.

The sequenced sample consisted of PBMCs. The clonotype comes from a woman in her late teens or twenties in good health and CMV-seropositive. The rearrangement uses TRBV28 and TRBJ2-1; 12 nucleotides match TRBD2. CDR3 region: CASRLRLAGANNEQFF. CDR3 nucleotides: TGTGCCAGCAGACTAAGACTAGCGGGAGCAAACAATGAGCAGTTCTTC.